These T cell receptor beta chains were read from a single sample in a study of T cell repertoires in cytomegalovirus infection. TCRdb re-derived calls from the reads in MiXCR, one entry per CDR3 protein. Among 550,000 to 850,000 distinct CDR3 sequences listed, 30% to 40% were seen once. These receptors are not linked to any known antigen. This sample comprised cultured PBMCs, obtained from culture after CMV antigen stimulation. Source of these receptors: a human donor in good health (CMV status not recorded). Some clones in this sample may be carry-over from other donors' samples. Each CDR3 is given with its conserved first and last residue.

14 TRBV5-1 CASSLMMIEDTQYF
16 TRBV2 CASWGGLAGDQETQYF
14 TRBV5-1 CASSLGDGEDGYTF
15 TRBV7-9 CASTTRGGRNSPLHF
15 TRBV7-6 CASSSLYGGTYEQYF
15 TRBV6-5 CASRTGAGGLREQYF
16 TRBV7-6 CASSPLTGTAPYEQYF
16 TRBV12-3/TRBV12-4 CASSLGVDVYNSPLHF
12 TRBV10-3 CACGAANTEAFF
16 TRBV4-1 CASSQQSALEANVLTF
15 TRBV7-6 CASSLAGTSDHEQYF
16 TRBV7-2 CASSLPGLGNTDTQYF
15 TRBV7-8 CASSFWREGTNEQFF
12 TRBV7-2 CASSLGTVVYTF
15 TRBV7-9 CASSLRLAGLYEQYF
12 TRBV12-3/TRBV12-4 CASTTIQYTQYF
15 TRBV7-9 CASSLAISGANVLTF
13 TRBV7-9 CASEGLAGNTQYF
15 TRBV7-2 CASSINRGPSEKLFF
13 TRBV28 CASRPGQNYEQYF
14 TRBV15 CATSTRDKDYEQYF
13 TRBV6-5 CATHRGSLYGYTF
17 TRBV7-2 CASSLVGLAGVRDEQFF
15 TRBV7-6 CASSLAKGGRFEQYF
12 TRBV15 CATSDTGNTIYF
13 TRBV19 CATLTPSSYEQYF
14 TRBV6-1 CASSGLGTYNEQFF
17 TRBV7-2 CASSRAPLSYSNQPQHF
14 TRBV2 CASSELAGGDTQYF
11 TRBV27 CASSNREVQFF
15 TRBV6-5 CASTKRGAANEKLFF
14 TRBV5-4 CAYRGILAKNIQYF
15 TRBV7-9 CASSPPGRGPYEQYF
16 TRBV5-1 CASSLALSGSGDEQFF
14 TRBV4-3 CASSQDHRGETQYF
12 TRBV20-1 CSARQGGYGYTF
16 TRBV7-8 CASSPRATGRVYEQYF
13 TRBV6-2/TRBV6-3 CASRATGGWEQYF